This TCR beta chain was sequenced during a study of T cell changes during pregnancy in multiple sclerosis. The assay was immunoSEQ multiplex PCR, and TCRdb's table has in-frame clones only and misses some. Of about 75,000 clones in the sample, 85% to 95% are singletons; the top ten hold 0.11% to 0.15%. The CDR3 is made up of 17 amino acids. CDR1 and CDR2 (germline): MGHRA, YSYEKL. J was trimmed by 6 bases and V by 1 base; bases with no gene match: 6. The sequenced sample was CD4+ T cells from peripheral blood mononuclear cells, obtained after pregnancy. This TCR was recovered from a female donor with multiple sclerosis, enrolled in a pregnancy study. This rearrangement joins TRBV4-1 to TRBJ2-1; TRBD2 agrees at 13 bases. CDR3 sequence reads: CASSQARTSGSRNEQFF. DNA of the CDR3: TGCGCCAGCAGCCAAGCTCGGACTAGCGGGAGCCGCAATGAGCAGTTCTTC.